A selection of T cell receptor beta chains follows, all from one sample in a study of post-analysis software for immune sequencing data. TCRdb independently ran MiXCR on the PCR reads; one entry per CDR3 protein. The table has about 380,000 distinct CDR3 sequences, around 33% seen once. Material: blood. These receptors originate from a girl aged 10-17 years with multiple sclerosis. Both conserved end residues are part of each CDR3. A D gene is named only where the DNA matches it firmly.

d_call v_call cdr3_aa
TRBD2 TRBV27 CASSWLAGGAINEQFF
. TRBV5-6 CASSSGEAGRSYTF
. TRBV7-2 CASSLRGGSSSYEQYF
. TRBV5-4 CASSLLVDSQTDYGYTF
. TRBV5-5 CASSLVSMTETAYEQYF
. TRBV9 CASSVDPRDPEGYGYTF
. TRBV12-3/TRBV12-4 CASSLGGSYNSPLHF
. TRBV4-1 CASSQAHSSYNEQFF
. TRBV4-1 CASSQVGQGLGNEQFF
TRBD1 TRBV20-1 CSAGGGQGQPQHF
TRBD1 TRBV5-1 CASSSTGTGGYEQYF
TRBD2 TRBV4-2 CASSQASAGSSYEQYF
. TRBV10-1 CASSAAIGEQFF
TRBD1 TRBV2 CASSEATGDNEQFF
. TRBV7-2 CASSLPAGSKNTEAFF
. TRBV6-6 CASTTASGGGYEQYF
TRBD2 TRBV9 CASSVTGLAGGTDTQYF
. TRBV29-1 CSVVDADTQYF
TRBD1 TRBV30 CAWSQGQGYQPQHF
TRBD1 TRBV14 CASRARDSFPSMSPLHF
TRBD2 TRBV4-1 CASSPIAGNYNEQYF
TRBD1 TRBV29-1 CSVEDRERVRPYNEQFF
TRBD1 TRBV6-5 CASSYRPGQTLAKNIQYF
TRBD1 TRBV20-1 CSARDLAGGIEETQYF
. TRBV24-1 CATSLGANSPLHF
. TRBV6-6 CASSPYAGTEAFF
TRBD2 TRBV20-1 CSASSGGVNNEQFF
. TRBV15 CATSRETHTEAFF
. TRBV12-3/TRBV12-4 CASSAVGIADAQYF
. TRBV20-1 CSAREGRGGLPTYGYTF
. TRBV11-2 CASSQVSRSYEQYF
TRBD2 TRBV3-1 CASSQDVRRGGAAYNEQFF
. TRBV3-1 CASSQDDSTDTQYF
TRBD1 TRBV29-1 CSVTGADEKLFF
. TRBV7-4 CASSLIPRDTDAEQYF
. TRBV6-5 CTSSGISTDTQYF
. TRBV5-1 CASSSGTLRIDYNEQFF
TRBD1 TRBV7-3 CASSRGQDTDTQYF
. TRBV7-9 CASSLDGGPNTEAFF
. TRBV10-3 CAISQSAGGEQYF
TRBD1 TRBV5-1 CASSELPGQGTEAFF
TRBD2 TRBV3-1 CASSQDLVAGTQETQYF
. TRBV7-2 CASSSGRNTHNEQFF
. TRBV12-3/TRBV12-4 CASNPFLGGTEAFF
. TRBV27 CASLGRTSLEAFF
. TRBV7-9 CASSLGVASSTDTQYF
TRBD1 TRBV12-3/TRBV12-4 CASSHGGQGLEAFF
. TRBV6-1 CASSGAPFIRGDTQYF
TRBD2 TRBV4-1 CASSQGLRQRAGGRNEQFF
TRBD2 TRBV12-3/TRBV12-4 CASSLGAGGADTQYF
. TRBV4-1 CASSQEGGGLTEAFF
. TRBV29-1 CSATGYQETQYF
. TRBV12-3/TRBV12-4 CASSLIQGADTQYF
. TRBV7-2 CASSLVSGYNEQFF